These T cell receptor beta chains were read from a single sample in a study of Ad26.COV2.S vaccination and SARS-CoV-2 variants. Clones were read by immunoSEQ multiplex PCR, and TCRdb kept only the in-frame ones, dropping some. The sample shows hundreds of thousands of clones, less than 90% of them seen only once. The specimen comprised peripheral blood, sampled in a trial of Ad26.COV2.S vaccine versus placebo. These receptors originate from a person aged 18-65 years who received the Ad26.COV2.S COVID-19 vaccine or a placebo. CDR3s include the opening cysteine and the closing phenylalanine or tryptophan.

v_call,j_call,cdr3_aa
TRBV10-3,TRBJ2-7,CATGGQGAYEQYF
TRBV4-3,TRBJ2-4,CASSQDLTSGGTLAKNIQYF
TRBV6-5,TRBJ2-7,CATSLSSYEQYF
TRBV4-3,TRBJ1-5,CASSQDYHQPQHF
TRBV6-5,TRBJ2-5,CASSLTGGQETQYF
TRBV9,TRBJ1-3,CASSVALGTGGNTIYF
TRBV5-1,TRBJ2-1,CASSFFPQGYNEQFF
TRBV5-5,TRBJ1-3,CASSPGGAAGNTIYF
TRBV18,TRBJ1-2,CASSPRDSNYGYTF
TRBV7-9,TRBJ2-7,CASSLSTVTYEQYF
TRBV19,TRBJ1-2,CASSIIGGGVSGYTF
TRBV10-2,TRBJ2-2,CASSVRRLDTGELFF
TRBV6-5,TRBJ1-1,CASSSDQGTEAFF
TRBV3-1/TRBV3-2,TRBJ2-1,CASSQEVLAGSGNEQFF
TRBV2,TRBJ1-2,CASSPTGNRGGYTF
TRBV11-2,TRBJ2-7,CASSGGGQGYEQYF
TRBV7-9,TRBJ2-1,CASSLPTSGSSSYNEQFF
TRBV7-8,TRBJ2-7,CASSPQGGLLYEQYF
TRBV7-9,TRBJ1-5,CASSPVGSGNQPQHF
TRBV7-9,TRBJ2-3,CASSFRQGHTDTQYF
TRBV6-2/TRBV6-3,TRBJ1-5,CASSYGQGAANQPQHF
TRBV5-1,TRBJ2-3,CASSLGLAGAEWLLGTQYF
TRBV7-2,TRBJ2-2,CASSSRYRGTTGELFF
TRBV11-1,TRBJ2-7,CASSLFVGHSYEQYF
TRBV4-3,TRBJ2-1,CASSQERGGMDEQFF
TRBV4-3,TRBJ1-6,CASSLGGPPLHF
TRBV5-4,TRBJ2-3,CASSLEREPTDTQYF
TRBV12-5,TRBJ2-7,CASWDEQYF
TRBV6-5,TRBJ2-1,CASSYDRGNEQFF
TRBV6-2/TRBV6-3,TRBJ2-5,CASSWSSLKTQYF
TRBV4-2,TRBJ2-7,CASSQDQRGGAYEQYF
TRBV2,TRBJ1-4,CATDREDEKLFF
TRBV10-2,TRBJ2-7,CASSVSGPYEQYF
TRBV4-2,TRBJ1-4,CASSQDRGREKLFF
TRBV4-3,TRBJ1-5,CASSQDLRGGNQPQHF
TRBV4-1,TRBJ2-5,CASSDIGGTYGETQYF
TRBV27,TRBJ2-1,CASSLLGGRSYNEQFF
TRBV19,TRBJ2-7,CASSLLLGFSYEQYF
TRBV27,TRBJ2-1,CASSLTLAGGEQFF
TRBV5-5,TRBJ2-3,CASSSSGFRVPAGTQYF
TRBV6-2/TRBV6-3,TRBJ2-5,CASSYWASGDQETQYF
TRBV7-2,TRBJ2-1,CASSLEGTRVDNEQFF
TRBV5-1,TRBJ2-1,CASSLEGNEQFF
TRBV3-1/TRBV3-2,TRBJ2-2,CASSQAWTRTNTGELFF
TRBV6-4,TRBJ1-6,CASSADGRNSPLHF
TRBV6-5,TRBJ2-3,CASKRDTDTQYF
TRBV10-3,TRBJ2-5,CAISESGSQETQYF
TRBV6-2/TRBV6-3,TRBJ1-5,CASSSTGYYQPQHF
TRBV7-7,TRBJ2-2,CASSPGENTGELFF
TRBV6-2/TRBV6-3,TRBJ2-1,CASSSAGGEQFF